This T cell receptor beta chain was recorded in a study of cytomegalovirus exposure and HLA in healthy donors. General study results and limits: HLA allele associations emerged for under 20,000 TCR beta sequences in a later analysis, at 0.05 false discovery rate. The authors confirmed in vitro that three CMV-associated chains were specific for CMV antigens.

The study sampled nominally healthy donors, though unrecorded immune exposures were likely. About this clone: The antigen is not known.

Germline loops: CDR1 LNHDA, CDR2 SQIVND (reference sequence). The CDR3 has 17 residues. The ends were cut back, 3 bases at V and 4 bases at J, with 18 bases in the middle. The PCR ran on 60 Vbeta and 13 Jbeta primers. Profiling relied on immunoSEQ multiplex PCR, and the TCRdb table lists in-frame clones only, not all of them. The repertoire consists of about 140,000 clones, with roughly three fifths occurring once and the leading ten covering roughly 6%. This chain uses TRBV19 with TRBJ1-4, with D possibly being TRBD1 (5 bases). Specimen: PBMCs. This receptor was identified in a woman in her fifties or sixties in good health and CMV-seronegative. CDR3 sequence (DNA): TGTGCCAGTAGTATTATACCAGGGAGGGGCCTTAATGAAAAACTGTTTTTT. The encoded protein is CASSIIPGRGLNEKLFF.